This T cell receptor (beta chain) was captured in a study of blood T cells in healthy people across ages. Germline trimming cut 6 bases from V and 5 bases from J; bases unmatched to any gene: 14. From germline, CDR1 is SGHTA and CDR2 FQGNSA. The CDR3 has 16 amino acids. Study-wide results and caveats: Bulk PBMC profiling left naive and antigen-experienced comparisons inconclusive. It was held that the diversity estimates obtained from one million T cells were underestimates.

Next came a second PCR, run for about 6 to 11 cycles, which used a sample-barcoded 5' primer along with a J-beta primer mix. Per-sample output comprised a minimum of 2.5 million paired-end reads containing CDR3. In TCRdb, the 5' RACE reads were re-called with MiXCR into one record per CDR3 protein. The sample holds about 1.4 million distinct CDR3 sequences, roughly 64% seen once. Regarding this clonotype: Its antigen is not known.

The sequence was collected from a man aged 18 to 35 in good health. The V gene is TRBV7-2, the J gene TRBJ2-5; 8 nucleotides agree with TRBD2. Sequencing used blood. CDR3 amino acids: CASSLLRGGLGETQYF. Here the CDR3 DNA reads TGTGCCAGCAGTCTACTTCGGGGGGGCCTTGGGGAGACCCAGTACTTC. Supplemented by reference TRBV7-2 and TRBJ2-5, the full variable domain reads GAGVSQSPSNKVTEKGKDVELRCDPISGHTALYWYRQSLGQGLEFLIYFQGNSAPDKSGLPSDRFSAERTGGSVSTLTIQRTQQEDSAVYLCASSLLRGGLGETQYFGPGTRLLVL.